Given below is one T cell receptor beta chain in context. The target antigen is unknown. Time point denoted: week 35, safety follow-up. Doses of 300 ug of mutant IDH1 20-mer peptide were given with topical imiquimod. The sample comes from a study of a mutant IDH1 vaccine in newly diagnosed glioma. Study summary: Vaccination began 4-6 weeks post radiotherapy alone, or with temozolomide cycles.

Some clones are missing from TCRdb's copy, which holds only in-frame ones; the method was immunoSEQ multiplex PCR. The data contain approximately 66,000 clones, about 85% of them singletons. General observations from the study: Researchers report vaccine-induced immune responses in roughly 93% of patients.

Germline CDR1 reads LNHDA; CDR2 reads SQIVND (reference sequence). J lost 6 bases, V lost 8 bases, and 16 bases had no gene match. This CDR3 spans 16 amino acids. The specimen comprised PBMCs, sampled from a glioma patient whose treatment included an IDH1 peptide vaccine. V is TRBV19 and J is TRBJ2-7, with TRBD1 matching 10 bases. This clonotype originated in a man aged 30-40 years with glioma. The CDR3 DNA is TGTGCCAGTCGGAGGACGGGGACAGGGGCTTCGGGCGAGCAGTACTTC. It codes for CASRRTGTGASGEQYF.